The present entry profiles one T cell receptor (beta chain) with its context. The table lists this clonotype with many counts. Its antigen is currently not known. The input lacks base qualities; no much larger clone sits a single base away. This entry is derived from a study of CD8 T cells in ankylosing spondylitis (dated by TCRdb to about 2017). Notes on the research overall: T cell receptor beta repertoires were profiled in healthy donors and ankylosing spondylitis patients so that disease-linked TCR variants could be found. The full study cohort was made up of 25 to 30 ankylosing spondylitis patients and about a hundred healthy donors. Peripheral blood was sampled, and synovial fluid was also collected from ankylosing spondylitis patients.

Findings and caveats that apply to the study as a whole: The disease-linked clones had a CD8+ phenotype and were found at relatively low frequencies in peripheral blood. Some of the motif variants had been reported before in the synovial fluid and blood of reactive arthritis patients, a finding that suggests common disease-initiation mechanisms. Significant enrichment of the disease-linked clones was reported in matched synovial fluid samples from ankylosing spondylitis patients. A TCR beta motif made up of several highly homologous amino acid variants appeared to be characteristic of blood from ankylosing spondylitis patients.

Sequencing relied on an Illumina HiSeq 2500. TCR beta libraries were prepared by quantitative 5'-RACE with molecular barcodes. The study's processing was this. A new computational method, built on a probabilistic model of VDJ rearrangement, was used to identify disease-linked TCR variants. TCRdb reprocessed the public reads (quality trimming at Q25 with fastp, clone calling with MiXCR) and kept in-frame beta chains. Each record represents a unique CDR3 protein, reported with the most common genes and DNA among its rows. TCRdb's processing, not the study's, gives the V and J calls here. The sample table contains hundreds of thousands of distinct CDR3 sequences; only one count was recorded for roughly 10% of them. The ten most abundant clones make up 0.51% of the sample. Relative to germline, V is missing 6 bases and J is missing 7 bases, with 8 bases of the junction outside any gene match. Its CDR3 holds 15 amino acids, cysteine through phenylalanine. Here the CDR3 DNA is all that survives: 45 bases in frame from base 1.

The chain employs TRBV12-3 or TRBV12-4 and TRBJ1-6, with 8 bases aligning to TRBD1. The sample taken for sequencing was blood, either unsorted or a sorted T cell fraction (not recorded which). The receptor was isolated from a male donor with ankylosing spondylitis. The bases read TGTGCCAGCAGCCGGAGAACAGGGGGAAATTCACCCCTCCACTTT. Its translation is CASSRRTGGNSPLHF.